One and the same sample provided the 13 T cell receptor beta chains below, sequenced in a study of cytomegalovirus exposure and HLA in healthy donors. Primers: 60 Vbeta forward and 13 Jbeta reverse. TCRdb's copy holds only in-frame clones and misses some; the assay was immunoSEQ multiplex PCR. The sample lists fewer than 200,000 clones; about four fifths were seen once. The specimen sequenced was PBMCs. The source of these receptors is a man aged 40-49 years in good health and CMV-seropositive.

The chain is built from TRBV2 and TRBJ1-6; 9 bases align to TRBD1. The CDR3 consists of 14 residues. The V gene's germline CDR1 is SNHLY and CDR2 FYNNEI. The V and J ends lost 7 bases and 6 bases, in that order; junction bases with no gene match: 4. CDR3 loop: CASTPGQGNSPLHF. CDR3 DNA sequence: TGTGCCAGCACCCCGGGACAGGGTAATTCACCCCTCCACTTT.

This clone was detected once. The chain is built from TRBV7-6 and TRBJ1-3; D unresolved. The CDR3 is 15 residues long. The V gene's germline CDR1 is SGHVS and CDR2 FNYEAQ. Deletions cut 2 bases from V and 0 bases from J, with 8 bases between. For the CDR3, the DNA is TGTGCCAGCAGCTTACAGGCCGCCTCTGGAAACACCATATATTTT. Amino acids: CASSLQAASGNTIYF.

The chain joins TRBV30 to TRBJ2-1; TRBD1 agrees at 8 bases. J was trimmed by 1 base and V by 1 base; bases with no gene match: 3. The CDR3 covers 15 residues. Germline CDR1 reads GTSNPN; CDR2 reads SVGIG (reference sequence). The CDR3 spells CAWSEGTGSYNEQFF. CDR3 nucleotide sequence: TGTGCCTGGAGTGAGGGGACAGGATCCTACAATGAGCAGTTCTTC.

The table lists this clone with a count of one. The chain employs TRBV29-1 and TRBJ1-2; 7 positions agree with TRBD1. Germline V gives CDR1 SQVTM, CDR2 ANQGSEA. V trimming: 6 bases; J trimming: 7 bases; junction bases outside the gene matches: 11. CDR3 length: 13 residues. The CDR3 here is CSVPTATGIGYTF. The CDR3 DNA reads TGCAGCGTCCCCACAGCGACAGGGATTGGCTACACCTTC. The whole variable domain, filled in from reference TRBV29-1 and TRBJ1-2, reads SAVISQKPSRDICQRGTSLTIQCQVDSQVTMMFWYRQQPGQSLTLIATANQGSEATYESGFVIDKFPISRPNLTFSTLTVSNMSPEDSSIYLCSVPTATGIGYTFGSGTRLTVV.

Only a few counts were recorded for this clone. The chain couples TRBV2 to TRBJ2-3; 9 bases fit TRBD1. Germline CDR1 and CDR2: SNHLY and FYNNEI. The CDR3 has 14 residues. The V and J ends lost 8 bases and 0 bases, in that order; junction bases with no gene match: 3. The CDR3 nucleotides read TGTGCCAGCCCAGGGACAGGGAGCACAGATACGCAGTATTTT. Translated: CASPGTGSTDTQYF.

The chain is built from TRBV15 and TRBJ2-2; TRBD1 matches 9 bases. The length of the CDR3 is 15 residues. Germline V gene sequence: CDR1 LNHNV, CDR2 YYDKDF (reference sequence). J gave up 7 bases and V 3 bases, and 6 bases lay outside the gene matches. The DNA of the CDR3 is TGTGCCACCAGCAGCCCGGGACAGGGATTCGGGGAGCTGTTTTTT. Encoded protein: CATSSPGQGFGELFF.

This clone was counted a few times. The chain links TRBV5-6 to TRBJ2-6; D gene ambiguous. V dropped 1 base and J dropped 0 bases, with 8 bases sitting between them. Germline V CDR1 and CDR2: SGHDT, YYEEEE. The CDR3 is made up of 16 amino acids. The DNA for the CDR3 is TGTGCCAGCAGCTTGCCCACTTACTCTGGGGCCAACGTCCTGACTTTC. Translating it yields CASSLPTYSGANVLTF. Variable domain in full (rest from reference TRBV5-6 and TRBJ2-6): DAGVTQSPTHLIKTRGQQVTLRCSPKSGHDTVSWYQQALGQGPQFIFQYYEEEERQRGNFPDRFSGHQFPNYSSELNVNALLLGDSALYLCASSLPTYSGANVLTFGAGSRLTVL.

This clone was counted only a few times. The genes are TRBV4-3 and TRBJ2-1; the match to TRBD2 covers 11 bases. The CDR3 runs 17 residues. The germline CDR1 and CDR2 sequences are LGHNA and YSLEER. J lost 8 bases, V lost 2 bases, and 11 bases had no gene match. CDR3 coding DNA: TGCGCCAGCAGCCAATCTCCGACTAGCGGGATTTACGATGAGCAGTTCTTC. This sequence encodes CASSQSPTSGIYDEQFF.

The chain carries TRBV4-1 and TRBJ2-7; 11 nucleotides line up with TRBD2. The CDR3 has 15 residues. Germline loops: CDR1 MGHRA, CDR2 YSYEKL. Trimming at V came to 1 base and at J to 4 bases, leaving 3 bases not matched to a gene. CDR3 region: CASSQGLAGKYEQYF. CDR3 bases: TGCGCCAGCAGCCAAGGACTAGCGGGGAAGTACGAGCAGTACTTC.

The gene calls are TRBV6-1 and TRBJ1-1; 8 nucleotides align to TRBD1. Germline-derived CDR1 and CDR2 are MNHNS and SASEGT. The CDR3 runs 15 residues. V trimming: 2 bases; J trimming: 5 bases; junction bases outside the gene matches: 7. CDR3 DNA sequence: TGTGCCAGCAGTGAAAGCAGGGGGCTTGGGACTGAAGCTTTCTTT. Residues: CASSESRGLGTEAFF.

The gene calls are TRBV30 and TRBJ2-1; 8 nucleotides agree with TRBD2. The germline V gene has CDR1 GTSNPN and CDR2 SVGIG (reference sequence). The CDR3 sequence is 13 residues long. V was pared by 3 bases and J by 13 bases, with 11 bases of the junction left unmatched. The CDR3 bases are TGTGCCTGGAGACGGGAGGGAGGGGAGGCCCAGTTCTTC. Protein: CAWRREGGEAQFF.

The V and J genes are TRBV10-3 and TRBJ1-6; D is unclear. Germline CDR1 is ENHRY and CDR2 is SYGVKD. Trimming removed 6 bases from V and 9 bases from J, with 12 bases in between. CDR3 size: 13 residues. CDR3 nucleotide sequence: TGTGCCATCAGCGCGAGTACCTCTTCACCCCTCCACTTT. Protein product: CAISASTSSPLHF.

DNA of the CDR3: TGTGCCAGCAGTGAATCGGCCGGAAGGGACAGACCCCGTACCTACGAGCAGTACTTC. As protein: CASSESAGRDRPRTYEQYF. The chain is built from TRBV6-1 and TRBJ2-7; 7 bases match TRBD1. This CDR3 comprises 19 residues. Germline lookup yields CDR1 MNHNS and CDR2 SASEGT. After removal of 2 bases from V and 2 bases from J, the junction contained 18 bases not matched to a gene.